This T cell receptor beta chain was identified in a study of regulatory T cells in long-lasting Graves disease. Whole-study results and caveats: Patients with persistent Graves' had lower TCR diversity than newly diagnosed patients.

Documented time point: newly diagnosed GD, antithyroid drugs for less than 3 months. From RNA extracted from PBMCs, the TCR library was made. A volume of roughly 8.4 milliliters of peripheral blood was collected in EDTA tubes. A word on this clonotype: Antigen unknown.

The TCR beta library used iRepertoire HTBI primers with Arm-PCR amplification of CDR3. Each CDR3 protein gets one entry after TCRdb re-called the multiplex PCR reads with MiXCR. The sample lists 400,000 to 450,000 distinct CDR3 sequences, about 16% occurring once. There are 15 residues in the CDR3. Germline V gives CDR1 SGHRS, CDR2 YFSETQ. V was pared by 0 bases and J by 6 bases, with 16 bases between. The same sample was also studied in work on T cells in Graves' hyperthyroidism and ophthalmopathy. That investigation notes: On the basis of clinical symptoms, serum thyroxine and TRAb, thyroid ultrasound and orbital computed tomography, diagnoses were made.

The clonotype comes from a woman aged 30 to 39 with Graves disease. Sequences were derived from peripheral blood mononuclear cells (PBMCs), sampled at new diagnosis, from a patient treated with antithyroid drugs. V usage is TRBV5-1 and J usage is TRBJ2-7; D assignment may be TRBD1 or TRBD2 (5 bases each). The CDR3 DNA reads as TGCGCCAGCAGCTTGGAGAGCCGGGGCTCCCTCGAGCAGTACTTC. As protein: CASSLESRGSLEQYF.